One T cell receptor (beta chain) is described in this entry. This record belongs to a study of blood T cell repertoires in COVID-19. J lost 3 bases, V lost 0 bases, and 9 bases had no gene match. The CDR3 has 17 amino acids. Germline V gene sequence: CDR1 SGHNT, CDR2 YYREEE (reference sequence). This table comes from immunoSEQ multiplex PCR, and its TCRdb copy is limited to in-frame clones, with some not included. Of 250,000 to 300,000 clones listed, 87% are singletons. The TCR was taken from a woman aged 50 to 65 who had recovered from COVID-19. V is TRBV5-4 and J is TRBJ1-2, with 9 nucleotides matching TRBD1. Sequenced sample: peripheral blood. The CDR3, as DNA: TGTGCCAGCAGCTTGGGGGGGGCCGGGACAGGGCACTATGGCTACACCTTC. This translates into CASSLGGAGTGHYGYTF.